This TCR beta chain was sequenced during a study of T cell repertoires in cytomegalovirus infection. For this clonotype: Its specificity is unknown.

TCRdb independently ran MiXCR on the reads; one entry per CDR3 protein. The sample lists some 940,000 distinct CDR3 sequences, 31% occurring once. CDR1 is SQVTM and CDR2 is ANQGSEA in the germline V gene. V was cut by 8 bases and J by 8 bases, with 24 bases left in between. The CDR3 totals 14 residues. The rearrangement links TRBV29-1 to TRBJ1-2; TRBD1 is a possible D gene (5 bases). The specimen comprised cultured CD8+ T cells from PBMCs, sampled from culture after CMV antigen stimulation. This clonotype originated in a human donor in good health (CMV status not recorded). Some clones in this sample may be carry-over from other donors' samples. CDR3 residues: CSSPGIGDQEGYTF. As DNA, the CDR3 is TGCAGCAGCCCGGGAATAGGGGACCAGGAAGGCTACACCTTC.